Listed below are T cell receptor beta chains from one sample, sequenced in a study of blood T cell repertoires in COVID-19. Profiling relied on immunoSEQ multiplex PCR, and the TCRdb table lists in-frame clones only, not all of them. Of 300,000 or so clones in the sample, roughly 90% are singletons; the top ten hold 2.9%. The sequenced sample was peripheral blood. Every receptor here comes from a woman in her thirties with COVID-19, enrolled during active disease. The CDR3 runs from the conserved cysteine through the conserved F or W. D genes are given only for firm matches. The listing skips clone size in some rows; elsewhere it reads once, few, many or a size class.

-,TRBV30,-,TRBJ1-3,CAWSVGDTIYF,TGTGCCTGGAGTGTAGGGGACACCATATATTTT
-,TRBV28,-,TRBJ1-1,CASRPPPGGNTEAFF,TGTGCCAGCAGGCCTCCCCCCGGGGGGAACACTGAAGCTTTCTTT
-,TRBV19,TRBD2,TRBJ2-2,CASSAWTSGRAGELFF,TGTGCCAGTAGTGCTTGGACTAGCGGGAGAGCCGGGGAGCTGTTTTTT
-,TRBV18,TRBD1,TRBJ1-2,CASSLGQGNHYGYTF,TGTGCCAGCTCGCTGGGACAGGGGAACCACTATGGCTACACCTTC
-,TRBV5-1,-,TRBJ2-7,CASSYGYGRNYEQYF,TGCGCCAGCAGCTACGGATATGGGAGGAACTACGAGCAGTACTTC
-,TRBV11-2,-,TRBJ2-2,CASSLEYFGGGAGELFF,TGTGCCAGCAGCTTAGAGTACTTCGGTGGCGGCGCCGGGGAGCTGTTTTTT
-,TRBV18,-,TRBJ2-2,CASSQGTSSTGELFF,TGTGCCAGCTCACAGGGCACTAGTTCTACCGGGGAGCTGTTTTTT
once,TRBV5-1,-,TRBJ2-1,CASSRGVGANNEQFF,TGCGCCAGCAGCCGGGGAGTTGGTGCCAACAATGAGCAGTTCTTC
-,TRBV7-2,-,TRBJ2-5,CASSSKTQETQYF,TGTGCCAGCAGCTCAAAAACTCAAGAGACCCAGTACTTC
-,TRBV2,TRBD2,TRBJ2-2,CASSETSGRATGELFF,TGTGCCAGCAGTGAAACTAGCGGGAGGGCCACCGGGGAGCTGTTTTTT
-,TRBV19,TRBD1,TRBJ2-7,CASSIGTGPYEQYF,TGTGCCAGTAGTATAGGGACAGGACCCTACGAGCAGTACTTC
-,TRBV5-4,TRBD2,TRBJ2-3,CASSPSGSATDTQYF,TGTGCCAGCAGTCCTAGCGGGAGCGCGACAGATACGCAGTATTTT
-,TRBV9,-,TRBJ1-4,CASSPTGSRGTNEKLFF,TGTGCCAGCAGCCCGACCGGGTCTAGGGGCACTAATGAAAAACTGTTTTTT
-,TRBV6-6,-,TRBJ1-2,CASSLSWGYTF,TGTGCCAGCAGTTTGAGTTGGGGCTACACCTTC
once,TRBV6-5,-,TRBJ1-2,CASSYARSGGYTF,TGTGCCAGCAGTTACGCACGGTCGGGTGGCTACACCTTC
-,TRBV6-2/TRBV6-3,-,TRBJ2-2,CASSYAGANTGELFF,TGTGCCAGCAGTTACGCAGGGGCGAACACCGGGGAGCTGTTTTTT
-,TRBV28,-,TRBJ2-7,CASSLKTNSYEQYF,TGTGCCAGCAGTTTAAAAACGAACAGCTACGAGCAGTACTTC
-,TRBV5-1,TRBD1,TRBJ2-7,CASSLYGTGTYEQYF,TGCGCCAGCAGCTTGTACGGGACAGGGACCTACGAGCAGTACTTC
-,TRBV10-3,-,TRBJ2-1,CAIREPSASSYNEQFF,TGTGCCATCAGGGAGCCTAGCGCTTCCTCCTACAATGAGCAGTTCTTC
-,TRBV19,-,TRBJ1-3,CASSPTGTSGNTIYF,TGTGCCAGTAGCCCCACAGGAACCTCTGGAAACACCATATATTTT
-,TRBV7-3,TRBD2,TRBJ2-3,CASSSSGTADTQYF,TGTGCCAGCAGCTCTAGCGGGACTGCAGATACGCAGTATTTT
-,TRBV4-2,-,TRBJ2-3,CASSPTLTGLIASTDTQYF,TGTGCCAGCAGCCCCACATTAACGGGACTGATTGCTAGCACAGATACGCAGTATTTT
-,TRBV7-2,TRBD2,TRBJ2-2,CASSPGLAGGADTGELFF,TGTGCCAGCAGCCCGGGACTAGCGGGAGGGGCGGACACCGGGGAGCTGTTTTTT
-,TRBV11-2,TRBD1,TRBJ1-6,CASSSDRGLDSPLHF,TGTGCCAGCAGCTCGGACAGGGGGCTTGATTCACCCCTCCACTTT
-,TRBV3-1/TRBV3-2,-,TRBJ1-6,CASSQARGTEIPKPLHF,TGTGCCAGCAGCCAAGCTCGCGGGACGGAGATTCCGAAGCCCCTCCACTTT
once,TRBV27,TRBD1,TRBJ2-3,CASSLDREFTQYF,TGTGCCAGCAGTTTGGACAGGGAGTTTACGCAGTATTTT
-,TRBV27,-,TRBJ2-7,CASSSAWREGYEQYF,TGTGCCAGCAGTTCTGCATGGCGGGAAGGCTACGAGCAGTACTTC
-,TRBV7-8,-,TRBJ1-3,CASSPGLMNSGNTIYF,TGTGCCAGCAGCCCCGGACTGATGAACTCTGGAAACACCATATATTTT
-,TRBV30,-,TRBJ1-1,CARSGNGAPEAFF,TGTGCGAGGAGCGGGAATGGGGCGCCTGAAGCTTTCTTT
-,TRBV28,TRBD1,TRBJ1-2,CASSLPSDRGGGYTF,TGTGCCAGCAGTTTACCCTCCGACAGGGGGGGAGGCTACACCTTC
-,TRBV2,-,TRBJ2-7,CASRLSYEQYF,TGTGCCAGCAGATTATCCTACGAGCAGTACTTC
-,TRBV27,TRBD2,TRBJ2-1,CASSLTSGRSNEQFF,TGTGCCAGCAGTTTAACTAGCGGGAGGAGCAATGAGCAGTTCTTC
once,TRBV6-2/TRBV6-3,-,TRBJ1-2,CASSKTQGAGYTF,TGTGCCAGCAGTAAAACACAGGGCGCAGGCTACACCTTC
-,TRBV3-1/TRBV3-2,TRBD2,TRBJ2-3,CASSLSGGLRDTQYF,TGTGCCAGCAGCCTGAGCGGGGGTTTAAGGGATACGCAGTATTTT
few,TRBV9,-,TRBJ1-2,CASSPPSGNYGYTF,TGTGCCAGCAGCCCACCCTCAGGGAACTATGGCTACACCTTC
-,TRBV19,-,TRBJ1-1,CASRIQVNTEAFF,TGTGCCAGTAGGATACAGGTGAACACTGAAGCTTTCTTT
-,TRBV5-1,TRBD2,TRBJ2-1,CASSLEASGSLNEQFF,TGCGCCAGCAGCTTGGAGGCTAGCGGGAGTCTCAATGAGCAGTTCTTC
few,TRBV5-1,-,TRBJ2-7,CASSLVGSQRGYEQYF,TGCGCCAGCAGCTTGGTTGGGTCCCAAAGAGGCTACGAGCAGTACTTC
-,TRBV19,-,TRBJ2-3,CASMDPGTSTDTQYF,TGTGCCAGCATGGACCCGGGGACTAGCACAGATACGCAGTATTTT
-,TRBV19,-,TRBJ1-1,CASWGGRAFF,TGTGCCAGTTGGGGAGGTCGAGCTTTCTTT
-,TRBV7-2,TRBD2,TRBJ2-7,CASSYLAGAGEQYF,TGTGCCAGCAGCTACCTAGCGGGAGCGGGCGAGCAGTACTTC
-,TRBV19,-,TRBJ1-1,CASLLNTEAFF,TGTGCCAGTCTTTTGAACACTGAAGCTTTCTTT
few,TRBV6-1,-,TRBJ1-2,CASSEAGRGGGYTF,TGTGCCAGCAGTGAAGCAGGCAGGGGCGGTGGCTACACCTTC
-,TRBV7-9,-,TRBJ2-5,CASSSGRDGETQYF,TGTGCCAGCAGCTCCGGCAGGGATGGAGAGACCCAGTACTTC
-,TRBV9,-,TRBJ1-2,CASGFGTDGYTF,TGTGCCAGCGGATTCGGGACTGATGGCTACACCTTC
-,TRBV7-3,TRBD1,TRBJ1-3,CASSLTWGQGESSGNTIYF,TGTGCCAGCAGCTTAACGTGGGGTCAGGGGGAGAGCTCTGGAAACACCATATATTTT
-,TRBV7-9,-,TRBJ1-3,CASSLEAFGNSGNTIYF,TGTGCCAGCAGCTTAGAAGCGTTCGGGAACTCTGGAAACACCATATATTTT
-,TRBV30,-,TRBJ2-7,CAWRGEGGAEQYF,TGTGCCTGGAGGGGTGAAGGAGGAGCCGAGCAGTACTTC
-,TRBV24-1,-,TRBJ1-2,CATSDPMGGNYGYTF,TGTGCCACCAGTGACCCAATGGGGGGTAATTATGGCTACACCTTC
-,TRBV25-1,TRBD2,TRBJ2-3,CASSEVSTSGYGTDTQYF,TGTGCCAGCAGTGAAGTTAGCACTAGCGGTTATGGCACAGATACGCAGTATTTT
-,TRBV29-1,-,TRBJ2-1,CSVRLEASYNEQFF,TGCAGCGTTCGGCTAGAGGCTTCCTACAATGAGCAGTTCTTC
-,TRBV10-1,TRBD1,TRBJ1-2,CASSESTGSDGYTF,TGCGCCAGCAGTGAGTCGACAGGGTCGGATGGCTACACCTTC
-,TRBV6-5,TRBD1,TRBJ2-5,CASSLTGVQETQYF,TGTGCCAGCAGCCTGACAGGGGTCCAAGAGACCCAGTACTTC
-,TRBV6-5,-,TRBJ2-1,CASSRPLSYNEQFF,TGTGCCAGCAGTCGTCCCCTCTCCTACAATGAGCAGTTCTTC